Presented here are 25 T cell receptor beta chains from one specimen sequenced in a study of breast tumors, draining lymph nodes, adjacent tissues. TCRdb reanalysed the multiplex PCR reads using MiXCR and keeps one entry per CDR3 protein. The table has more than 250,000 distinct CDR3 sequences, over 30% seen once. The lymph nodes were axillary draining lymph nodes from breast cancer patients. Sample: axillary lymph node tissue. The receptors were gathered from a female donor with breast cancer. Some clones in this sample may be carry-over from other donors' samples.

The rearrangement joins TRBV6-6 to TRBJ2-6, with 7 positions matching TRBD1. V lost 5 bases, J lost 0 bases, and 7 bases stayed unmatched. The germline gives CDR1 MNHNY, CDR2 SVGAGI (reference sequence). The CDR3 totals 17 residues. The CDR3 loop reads CASSHPDRVSGANVLTF. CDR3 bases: TGTGCCAGCAGTCACCCTGACAGGGTCTCTGGGGCCAACGTCCTGACTTTC.

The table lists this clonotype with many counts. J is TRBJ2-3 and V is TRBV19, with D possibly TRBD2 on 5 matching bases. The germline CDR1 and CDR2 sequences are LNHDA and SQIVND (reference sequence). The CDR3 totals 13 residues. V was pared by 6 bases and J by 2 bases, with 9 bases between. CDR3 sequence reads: CASSPGSTDTQYF. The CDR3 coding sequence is TGTGCCAGTAGCCCGGGATCCACAGATACGCAGTATTTT.

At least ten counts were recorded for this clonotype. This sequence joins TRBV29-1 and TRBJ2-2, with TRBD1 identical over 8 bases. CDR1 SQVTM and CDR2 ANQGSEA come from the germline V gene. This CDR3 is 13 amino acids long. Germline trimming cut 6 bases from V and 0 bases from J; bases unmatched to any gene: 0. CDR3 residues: CSVDRANTGELFF. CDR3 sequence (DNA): TGCAGCGTGGACAGGGCGAACACCGGGGAGCTGTTTTTT.

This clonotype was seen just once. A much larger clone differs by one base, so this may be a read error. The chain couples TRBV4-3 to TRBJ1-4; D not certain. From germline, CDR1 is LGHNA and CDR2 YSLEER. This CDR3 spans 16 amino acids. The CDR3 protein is CAGSLSGLDGNEKLFF. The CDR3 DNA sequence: TGCGCCGGCAGCTTAAGTGGGCTGGACGGGAATGAAAAACTGTTTTTT.

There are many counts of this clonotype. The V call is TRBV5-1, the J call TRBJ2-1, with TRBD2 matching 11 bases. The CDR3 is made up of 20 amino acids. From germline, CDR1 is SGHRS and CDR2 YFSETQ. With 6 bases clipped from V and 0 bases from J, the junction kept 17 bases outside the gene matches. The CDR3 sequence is CASKRRPVTSGESSYNEQFF. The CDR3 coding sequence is TGCGCCAGCAAACGTCGGCCGGTGACTAGCGGGGAAAGCTCCTACAATGAGCAGTTCTTC.

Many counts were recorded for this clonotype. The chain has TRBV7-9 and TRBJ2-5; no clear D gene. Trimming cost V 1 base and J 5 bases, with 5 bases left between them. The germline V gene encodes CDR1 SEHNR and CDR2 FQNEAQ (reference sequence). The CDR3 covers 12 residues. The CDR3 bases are TGTGCCAGCAGCTTAGATTTTGAGACCCAGTACTTC. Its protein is CASSLDFETQYF.

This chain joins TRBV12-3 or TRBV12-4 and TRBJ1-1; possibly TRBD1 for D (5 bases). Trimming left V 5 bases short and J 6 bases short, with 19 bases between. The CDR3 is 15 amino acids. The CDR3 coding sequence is TGTGCCAGCAGTCCTCGGGGCAATCGTATCCCTGAAGCTTTCTTT. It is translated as CASSPRGNRIPEAFF.

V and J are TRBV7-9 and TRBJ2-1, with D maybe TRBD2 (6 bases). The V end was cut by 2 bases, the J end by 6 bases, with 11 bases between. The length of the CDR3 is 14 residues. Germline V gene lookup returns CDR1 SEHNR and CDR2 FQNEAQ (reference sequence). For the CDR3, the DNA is TGTGCCAGCAGCTTAAACGGGGGAGGCAATGAGCAGTTCTTC. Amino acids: CASSLNGGGNEQFF.

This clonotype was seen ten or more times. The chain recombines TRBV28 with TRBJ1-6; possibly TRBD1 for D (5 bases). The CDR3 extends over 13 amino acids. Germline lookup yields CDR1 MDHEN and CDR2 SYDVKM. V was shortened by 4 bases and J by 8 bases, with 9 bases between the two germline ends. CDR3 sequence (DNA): TGTGCCAGCAGTTCGGGGGAACATTCACCCCTCCACTTT. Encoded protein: CASSSGEHSPLHF. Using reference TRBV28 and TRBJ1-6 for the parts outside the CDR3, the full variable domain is DVKVTQSSRYLVKRTGEKVFLECVQDMDHENMFWYRQDPGLGLRLIYFSYDVKMKEKGDIPEGYSVSREKKERFSLILESASTNQTSMYLCASSSGEHSPLHFGNGTRLTVT.

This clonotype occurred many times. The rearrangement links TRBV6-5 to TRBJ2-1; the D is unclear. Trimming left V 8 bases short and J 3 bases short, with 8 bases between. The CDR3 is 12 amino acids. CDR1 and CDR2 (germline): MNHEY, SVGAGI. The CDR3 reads CASGVNYNEQFF. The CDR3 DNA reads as TGTGCCAGCGGTGTTAACTACAATGAGCAGTTCTTC.

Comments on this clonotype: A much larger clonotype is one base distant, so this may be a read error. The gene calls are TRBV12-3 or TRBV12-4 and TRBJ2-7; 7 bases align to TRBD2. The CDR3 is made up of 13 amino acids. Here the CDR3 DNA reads TGTGCCAGCAGCCCCGGACTAGTTTTCGAGCGGTACTTC. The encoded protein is CASSPGLVFERYF.

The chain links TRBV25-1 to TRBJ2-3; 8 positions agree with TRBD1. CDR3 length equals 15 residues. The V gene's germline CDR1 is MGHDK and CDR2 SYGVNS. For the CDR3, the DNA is TGTGTCAGTAGTGGCGGGACAGGTTACACAGATACGCAGTATTTT. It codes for CVSSGGTGYTDTQYF.

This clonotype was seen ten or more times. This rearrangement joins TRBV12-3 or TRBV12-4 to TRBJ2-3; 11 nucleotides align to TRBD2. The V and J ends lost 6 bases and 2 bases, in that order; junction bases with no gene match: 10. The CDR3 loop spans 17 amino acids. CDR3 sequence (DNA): TGTGCCAGCAGACGACGGACTAGCGGGTCTCCCACAGATACGCAGTATTTT. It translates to CASRRRTSGSPTDTQYF.

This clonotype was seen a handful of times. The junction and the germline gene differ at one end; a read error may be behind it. DNA for the CDR3: TGTACCAGCAGCATCCGGGACAGGGTCACCGGGGAGCTGTTTTTT. Protein product: CTSSIRDRVTGELFF. J is TRBJ2-2 and V is TRBV3-1, with 9 bases lining up with TRBD1. This CDR3 has 15 residues. The germline V gene encodes CDR1 LGHDT and CDR2 YNNKEL (reference sequence).

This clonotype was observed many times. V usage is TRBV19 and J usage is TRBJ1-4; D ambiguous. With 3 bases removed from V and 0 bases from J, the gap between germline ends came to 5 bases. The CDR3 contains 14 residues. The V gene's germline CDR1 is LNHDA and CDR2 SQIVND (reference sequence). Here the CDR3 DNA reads TGTGCCAGTAGTATGTGGGCAACTAATGAAAAACTGTTTTTT. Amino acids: CASSMWATNEKLFF.

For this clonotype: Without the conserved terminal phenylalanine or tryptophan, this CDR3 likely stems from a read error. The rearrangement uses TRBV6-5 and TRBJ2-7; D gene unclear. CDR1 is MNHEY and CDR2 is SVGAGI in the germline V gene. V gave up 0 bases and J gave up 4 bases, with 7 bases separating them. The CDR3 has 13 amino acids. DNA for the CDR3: TGTGCCAGCAGTTACTCGGCCTGGTACGAGCAGTACTGC. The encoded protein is CASSYSAWYEQYC.

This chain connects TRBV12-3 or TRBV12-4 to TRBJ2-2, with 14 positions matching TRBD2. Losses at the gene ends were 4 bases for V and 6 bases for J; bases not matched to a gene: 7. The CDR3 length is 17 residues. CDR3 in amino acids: CASSSSETSGRAGELFF. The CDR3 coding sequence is TGTGCCAGCAGTTCATCGGAGACTAGCGGGAGGGCCGGGGAGCTGTTTTTT.

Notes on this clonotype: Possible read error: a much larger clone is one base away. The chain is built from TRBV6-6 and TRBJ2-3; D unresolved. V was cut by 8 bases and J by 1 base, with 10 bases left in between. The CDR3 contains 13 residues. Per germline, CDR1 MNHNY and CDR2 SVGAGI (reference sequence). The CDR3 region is CASWRERTDTQYF. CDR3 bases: TGTGCCAGCTGGCGTGAACGCACAGATACGCAGTATTTT.

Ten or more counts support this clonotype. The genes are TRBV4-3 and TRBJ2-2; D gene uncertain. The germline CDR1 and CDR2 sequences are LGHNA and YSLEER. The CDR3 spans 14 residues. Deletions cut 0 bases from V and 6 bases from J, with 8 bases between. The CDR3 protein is CASSQDQRAGELFF. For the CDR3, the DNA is TGCGCCAGCAGCCAAGATCAACGAGCCGGGGAGCTGTTTTTT.

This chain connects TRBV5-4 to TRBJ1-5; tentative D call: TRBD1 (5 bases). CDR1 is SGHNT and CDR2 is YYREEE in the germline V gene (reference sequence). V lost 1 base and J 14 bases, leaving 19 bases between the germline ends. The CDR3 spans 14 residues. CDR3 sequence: CASSLSSGKDNEHF. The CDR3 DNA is TGTGCCAGCAGCTTGTCGAGCGGGAAGGACAATGAGCATTTT.

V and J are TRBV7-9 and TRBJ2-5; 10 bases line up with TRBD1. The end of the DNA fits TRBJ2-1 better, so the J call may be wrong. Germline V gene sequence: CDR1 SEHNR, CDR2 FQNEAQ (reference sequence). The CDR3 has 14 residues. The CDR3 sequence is CASSLEVGDRGQFF. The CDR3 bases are TGTGCCAGCAGCTTAGAGGTGGGGGACAGGGGGCAGTTCTTC.

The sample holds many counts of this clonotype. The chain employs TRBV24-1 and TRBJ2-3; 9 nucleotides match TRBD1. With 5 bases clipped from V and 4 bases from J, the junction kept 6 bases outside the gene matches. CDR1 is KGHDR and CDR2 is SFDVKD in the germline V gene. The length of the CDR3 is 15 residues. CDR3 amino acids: CATSARDRDADTQYF. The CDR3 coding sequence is TGTGCCACCAGTGCCCGGGACAGGGATGCAGATACGCAGTATTTT.

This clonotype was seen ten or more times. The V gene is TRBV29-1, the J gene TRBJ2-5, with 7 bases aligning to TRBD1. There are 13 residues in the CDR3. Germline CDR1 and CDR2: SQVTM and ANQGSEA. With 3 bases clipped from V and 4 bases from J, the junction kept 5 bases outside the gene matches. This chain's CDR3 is CSVEARGSETQYF. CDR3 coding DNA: TGCAGCGTTGAGGCCAGGGGGTCAGAGACCCAGTACTTC.

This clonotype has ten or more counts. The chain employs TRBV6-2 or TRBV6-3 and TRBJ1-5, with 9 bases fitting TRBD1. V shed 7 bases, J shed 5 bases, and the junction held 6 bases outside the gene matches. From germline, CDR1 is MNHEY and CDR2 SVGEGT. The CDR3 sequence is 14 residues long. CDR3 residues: CASMDRDRDQPQHF. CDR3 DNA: TGTGCCAGCATGGACAGGGACAGGGATCAGCCCCAGCATTTT.

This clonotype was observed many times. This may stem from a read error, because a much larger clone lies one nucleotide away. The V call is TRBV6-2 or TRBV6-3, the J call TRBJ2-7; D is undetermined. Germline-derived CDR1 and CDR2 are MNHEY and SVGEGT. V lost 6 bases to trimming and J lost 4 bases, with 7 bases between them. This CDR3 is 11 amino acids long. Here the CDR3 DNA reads TGTGCCAGCAGCGACGGATACGAGCAGTACTTC. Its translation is CASSDGYEQYF.